This T cell receptor beta chain was recorded in a study of blood T cell repertoires in COVID-19. Profiling relied on immunoSEQ multiplex PCR, and the TCRdb table lists in-frame clones only, not all of them. The sample lists about 49,000 clones, 80% to 95% seen once, with approximately 1% in the top ten. The CDR3 is made up of 16 amino acids. CDR1 is SGDLS, CDR2 YYNGEE, per germline. V lost 0 bases and J lost 2; bases outside the gene matches: 5. The chain joins TRBV9 to TRBJ2-1, with 7 nucleotides matching TRBD2. Sample: peripheral blood. The sequence came from a man aged 55-75 years with COVID-19, enrolled during active disease. The CDR3: CASSVGVLAAYNEQFF. CDR3 sequence (DNA): TGTGCCAGCAGCGTAGGGGTGCTAGCGGCCTACAATGAGCAGTTCTTC.